This T cell receptor (beta chain) was observed in a study of blood T cell repertoires in COVID-19. Study details: Samples came from the United States, Italy and Spain, spanning acute and convalescent COVID-19.

J lost 5 bases, V lost 0 bases, and 9 bases had no gene match. The CDR3 has 17 amino acids. In germline, CDR1 is LGHNA, CDR2 YNFKEQ. Sequencing used immunoSEQ multiplex PCR; TCRdb keeps in-frame clones, though not all of them. The table records 200,000 to 300,000 clones, 86% of them present only once. This TCR came from a man in his 60s with acute or convalescent COVID-19. The chain combines TRBV4-2 with TRBJ1-2, with 10 bases lining up with TRBD1. Sequenced sample: peripheral blood. The CDR3 DNA sequence: TGTGCCAGCAGCCAAGATGGAAGGGACAGGGGTGAATATGGCTACACCTTC. Its translation: CASSQDGRDRGEYGYTF.